This record covers a single T cell receptor (beta chain). Per the authors' pipeline: By means of reference gene primer amplification, nucleated cell counts were estimated. TCRdb keeps only in-frame clones here, not all; method: immunoSEQ multiplex PCR. V and J calls plus clone size are reproduced from that table; the DNA served to infer D and trimming. The data contain about 220,000 clones, roughly 84% of them seen just once; the ten biggest clones take up about 7%. Trimming took 0 bases from V and 4 from J; bases not matched to a gene: 12. The CDR3 sequence is 18 residues long. The data belong to a study of blood T cell repertoires in COVID-19. Background on the study: Sample material is recorded as cDNA or gDNA derived from T cells, B-cell-depleted T cells, or PBMCs.

Participants' own reports of clinical history determined their cohort assignment. Either two negative PCRs, clearance, or symptom resolution qualified Cohort 3 donors as recovered. The TCR comes from a woman aged 40 to 49 who had recovered from COVID-19. The chain links TRBV5-7 to TRBJ2-1; TRBD2 aligns across 8 bases. TRBV5-7 is reported as an ORF; its role is uncertain. What was sequenced was PBMCs or T cells enriched from blood (not recorded which). This chain's CDR3 is CASSLDKPGLETYNEQFF. The DNA of the CDR3 is TGTGCCAGCAGCTTGGATAAACCGGGACTAGAAACTTACAATGAGCAGTTCTTC.